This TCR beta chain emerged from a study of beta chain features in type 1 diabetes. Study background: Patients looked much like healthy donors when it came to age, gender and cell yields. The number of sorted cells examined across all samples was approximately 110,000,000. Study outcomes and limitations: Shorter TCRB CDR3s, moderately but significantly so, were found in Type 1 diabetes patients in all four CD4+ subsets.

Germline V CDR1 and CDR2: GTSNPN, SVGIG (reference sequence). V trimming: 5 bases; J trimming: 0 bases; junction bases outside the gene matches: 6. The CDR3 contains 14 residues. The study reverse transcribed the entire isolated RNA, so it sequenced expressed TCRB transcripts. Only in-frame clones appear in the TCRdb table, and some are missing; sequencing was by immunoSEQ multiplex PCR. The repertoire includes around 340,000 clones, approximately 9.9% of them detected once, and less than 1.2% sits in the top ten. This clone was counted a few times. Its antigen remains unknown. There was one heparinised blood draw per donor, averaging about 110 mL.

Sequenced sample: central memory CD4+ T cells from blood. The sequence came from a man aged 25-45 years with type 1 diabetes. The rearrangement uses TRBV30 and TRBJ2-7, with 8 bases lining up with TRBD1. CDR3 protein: CAWGRQGSSYEQYF. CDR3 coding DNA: TGTGCCTGGGGAAGACAGGGGAGCTCCTACGAGCAGTACTTC.